This T cell receptor beta chain was captured in a study of shared clonotypes between healthy human individuals. This clone was detected a few times. Its target is unknown. V shed 6 bases and J shed 2 bases, with 14 bases lying between them. This CDR3 comprises 15 residues. Germline loops: CDR1 WSHSY, CDR2 SAAADI. Generated by immunoSEQ multiplex PCR, the TCRdb table keeps only in-frame clones and is missing some. This table holds 150,000 to 200,000 clones, about 66% found once. Broader study findings: The genetic and exposure-history diversity represented was limited by few donors.

This TCR came from a man younger than 45 in good health. The sequenced material came from memory CD4+ T cells sorted from blood. The subset here: CD45RA-negative fraction. The chain links TRBV10-2 to TRBJ2-1, with TRBD2 as a possible D gene (6 bases). The CDR3 loop reads CASRPGVSAYNEQFF. The CDR3 DNA reads as TGCGCCAGCAGGCCGGGGGTCAGCGCCTACAATGAGCAGTTCTTC.